This record covers a single T cell receptor beta chain. Authors' processing steps: Estimation of nucleated cell counts relied on the amplification of reference gene primers. This table comes from immunoSEQ multiplex PCR, and its TCRdb copy is limited to in-frame clones, with some not included. The V and J calls and clone size were taken over from that table, and D and trimming were inferred from the DNA. Of some 140,000 clones in the sample, around 83% were seen once. The sample originates from a study of blood T cell repertoires in COVID-19. As for the study in general: Sites in the United States, Italy and Spain provided acute and convalescent COVID-19 samples. T cells, B-cell-depleted T cells, or PBMCs supplied cDNA or gDNA.

Germline values: CDR1 MGHRA, CDR2 YSYEKL. The CDR3 is made up of 15 amino acids. Losses at the gene ends were 4 bases for V and 15 bases for J; bases not matched to a gene: 15. Sequenced sample: peripheral blood. The sequence came from an elderly woman with acute or convalescent COVID-19. This chain connects TRBV4-1 to TRBJ1-4, with 9 bases identical to TRBD1. The CDR3 sequence is CASSRLGGQGTTLFF. The CDR3 nucleotides are TGCGCCAGCAGCCGCCTAGGAGGACAGGGGACTACTTTGTTTTTT.